The 30 T cell receptor beta chains below come from one sample, sequenced in a study of T cells in Graves' hyperthyroidism and ophthalmopathy. Using RNA transcripts as the source, TCR beta CDR3 regions were amplified. HTBI primers were used for first-round RT-PCR of the TCR CDR3. TCRdb processed the multiplex PCR reads anew with MiXCR; each CDR3 protein has one entry. The profile shows 250,000 to 300,000 distinct CDR3 sequences, approximately 15% of them singletons. Material: blood. The source is a woman aged 40 to 55 with Graves' hyperthyroidism.

This chain joins TRBV6-1 and TRBJ1-2, with 7 nucleotides matching TRBD1. J was trimmed by 8 bases and V by 3 bases; bases with no gene match: 18. The germline V gene encodes CDR1 MNHNS and CDR2 SASEGT. The CDR3 loop spans 17 amino acids. The CDR3 DNA is TGTGCCAGCAGTGACTGGGACAGCTGGGGGATTGTGCGGGGCTACACCTTC. Translating gives CASSDWDSWGIVRGYTF.

This clonotype was observed many times. The rearrangement joins TRBV6-1 to TRBJ2-5; D gene uncertain. Germline V lookup: CDR1 MNHNS, CDR2 SASEGT. V was pared by 6 bases and J by 2 bases, with 13 bases between. The CDR3 covers 14 residues. CDR3 residues: CASRRQGLQETQYF. CDR3 DNA sequence: TGTGCCAGCAGAAGACAAGGCCTACAAGAGACCCAGTACTTC.

This clonotype occurred many times. The genes are TRBV11-2 and TRBJ1-1, with D possibly TRBD1 on 6 matching bases. Germline V gene sequence: CDR1 SGHAT, CDR2 FQNNGV. Trimming pared 3 bases from V and 6 bases from J, leaving 17 bases between. The CDR3 consists of 15 residues. The CDR3 loop reads CASSFRVMGGAEAFF. CDR3 DNA: TGTGCCAGCAGCTTTCGGGTCATGGGGGGCGCTGAAGCTTTCTTT.

This clonotype was observed at least ten times. The chain recombines TRBV6-1 with TRBJ2-3; 8 bases fit TRBD1. CDR1 is MNHNS and CDR2 is SASEGT in the germline V gene. The CDR3 is 13 residues long. The J segment lost 1 base and the V segment lost 6 bases, leaving 0 bases of the junction unmatched. The CDR3 protein is CASRGQGTDTQYF. In DNA, the CDR3 is TGTGCCAGCAGGGGACAGGGCACAGATACGCAGTATTTT.

This clonotype has a handful of counts. The chain employs TRBV10-1 and TRBJ2-1; 12 bases fit TRBD2. CDR3 length: 14 residues. Germline V gene data show CDR1 as WNHNN and CDR2 as SYGVQD (reference sequence). Trimming at V came to 6 bases and at J to 11 bases, leaving 8 bases not matched to a gene. This chain's CDR3 is CASSATSGRRQQFF. CDR3 DNA: TGCGCCAGCAGCGCGACTAGCGGGAGAAGGCAGCAGTTCTTC.

This clonotype is a singleton in its sample. A much more abundant neighbour one base away suggests this may be a read error. The chain employs TRBV30 and TRBJ2-3, with 7 bases lining up with TRBD2. The junction had 6 bases not matched to a gene; V was cut back by 2 bases and J by 4 bases. This CDR3 is 14 amino acids long. CDR1 is GTSNPN, CDR2 SVGIG, per germline (reference sequence). The chain's CDR3 is CAWSLKRGADTQYF. As DNA, the CDR3 is TGTGCCTGGAGTCTCAAGCGGGGCGCAGATACGCAGTATTTT.

The chain links TRBV6-2 or TRBV6-3 to TRBJ2-5; D is possibly TRBD2 (7 bases). Trimming stripped 7 bases from V and 1 base from J, with 16 bases between. This CDR3 contains 15 residues. The germline V gene has CDR1 MNHEY and CDR2 SVGEGT. The CDR3 nucleotides read TGTGCCAGCACCGAGGGGGGGTCCCCCCAAGAGACCCAGTACTTC. Translated, it gives CASTEGGSPQETQYF.

The CDR3 reads CATSGRGLRTGELFF. The CDR3 nucleotides are TGTGCCACCAGTGGTCGAGGACTTCGCACCGGGGAGCTGTTTTTT. The V call is TRBV24-1, the J call TRBJ2-2, with D possibly matching TRBD2 (5 bases). Germline values: CDR1 KGHDR, CDR2 SFDVKD. This CDR3 comprises 15 residues. With 5 bases removed from V and 4 bases from J, the gap between germline ends came to 13 bases.

In its sample, this clonotype was seen many times. The CDR3 sequence: CASSGGGPGNTIYF. The CDR3 nucleotides are TGTGCCAGCAGTGGCGGGGGACCTGGAAACACCATATATTTT. The V and J genes are TRBV2 and TRBJ1-3; D is perhaps TRBD1 (5 bases). Between the trimmed V and J ends, which lost 4 bases and 2 bases, there was a span of 9 bases. Germline V gene lookup returns CDR1 SNHLY and CDR2 FYNNEI. This CDR3 comprises 14 residues.

The V gene is TRBV6-1, the J gene TRBJ1-1; 12 bases fit TRBD1. The V segment lost 8 bases and the J segment 4 bases; nucleotides outside the gene matches: 14. This CDR3 comprises 17 residues. Germline CDR1 reads MNHNS; CDR2 reads SASEGT. The CDR3 DNA is TGTGCCAGCGCTCCCATGGGACAGGGGGCGGAAGGCACTGAAGCTTTCTTT. It is translated as CASAPMGQGAEGTEAFF.

The sample holds many counts of this clonotype. This chain connects TRBV12-3 or TRBV12-4 to TRBJ2-1; TRBD2 matches at 11 bases. V shed 5 bases, J shed 3 bases, and the junction held 3 bases outside the gene matches. This CDR3 is 15 amino acids long. The CDR3 here is CASSPGLAGYNEQFF. CDR3 in DNA: TGTGCCAGCAGTCCAGGACTAGCGGGCTACAATGAGCAGTTCTTC.

This clonotype was found many times. The rearrangement uses TRBV11-2 and TRBJ2-1, with 15 nucleotides matching TRBD2. There are 15 residues in the CDR3. Germline loops: CDR1 SGHAT, CDR2 FQNNGV. Trimming took 5 bases from V and 7 from J; bases not matched to a gene: 3. The CDR3 DNA follows: TGTGCCAGCAGCATTGGACTAGCGGGAGGGAATGAGCAGTTCTTC. Its translation is CASSIGLAGGNEQFF.

This clonotype showed up many times. The genes are TRBV5-1 and TRBJ2-3; 14 bases are shared with TRBD2. Germline V gene sequence: CDR1 SGHRS, CDR2 YFSETQ. Germline trimming cut 0 bases from V and 4 bases from J; bases unmatched to any gene: 4. The CDR3 is 17 amino acids. DNA for the CDR3: TGCGCCAGCAGCTTGGAGGGACTAGCGGGGGCGGCAGATACGCAGTATTTT. Amino acid sequence: CASSLEGLAGAADTQYF.

This clonotype was counted at least ten times. This chain uses TRBV6-1 with TRBJ1-1, with D unclear. V was clipped by 1 base and J by 6 bases, with 3 bases between them. Germline lookup yields CDR1 MNHNS and CDR2 SASEGT. This CDR3 contains 11 residues. CDR3 amino acids: CASSEGSEAFF. CDR3 DNA sequence: TGTGCCAGCAGTGAAGGATCTGAAGCTTTCTTT.

At least ten counts were recorded for this clonotype. The chain joins TRBV27 to TRBJ2-7, with a possible D match to TRBD1 (6 bases). Germline CDR1 MNHEY, CDR2 SMNVEV (reference sequence). The CDR3 runs to 15 residues. The germline V and J ends were trimmed by 3 bases and 5 bases, with 17 bases remaining between them. The CDR3 DNA follows: TGTGCCAGCAGTTTGGGATTTACAGGGTTTCACGAGCAGTACTTC. It codes for CASSLGFTGFHEQYF.

This clonotype appeared many times. This chain joins TRBV12-3 or TRBV12-4 and TRBJ1-1; the D gene is possibly TRBD1 (6 bases). The CDR3 has 11 residues. Trimming took 6 bases from V and 6 from J, leaving 8 bases between them. The CDR3 protein is CASRGAAEAFF. CDR3 bases: TGTGCCAGCAGGGGGGCCGCTGAAGCTTTCTTT.

In its sample, this clonotype was seen many times. The rearrangement links TRBV7-9 to TRBJ2-2; 8 bases agree with TRBD2. Germline V CDR1 and CDR2: SEHNR, FQNEAQ (reference sequence). J gave up 3 bases and V 5 bases, and 11 bases lay outside the gene matches. The CDR3 is 17 residues long. Here the CDR3 reads CASSTPLSGSDTGELFF. DNA of the CDR3: TGTGCCAGCAGCACTCCCCTCAGCGGGAGTGACACCGGGGAGCTGTTTTTT.

The sample holds many counts of this clonotype. The chain employs TRBV5-5 and TRBJ2-5, with a tentative D call TRBD1 (5 bases). The CDR3 spans 11 residues. Trimming shortened V by 2 bases and J by 12 bases, and 11 bases separated the two germline ends. Germline V lookup: CDR1 SGHKS, CDR2 YYEKEE (reference sequence). As DNA, the CDR3 is TGTGCCAGCAGCTTAGGGGTTTTGGAGTACTTC. As protein: CASSLGVLEYF.

The V call is TRBV9, the J call TRBJ2-1; 14 bases align to TRBD2. The V segment lost 3 bases and the J segment 7 bases; nucleotides outside the gene matches: 12. The CDR3 sequence is 18 residues long. Germline loops: CDR1 SGDLS, CDR2 YYNGEE. CDR3 loop: CASSATPGGTSGSNEQFF. The CDR3 region has the DNA TGTGCCAGCAGCGCAACGCCAGGGGGGACTAGCGGGAGTAATGAGCAGTTCTTC.

Many counts were recorded for this clonotype. The chain employs TRBV20-1 and TRBJ2-5; 10 nucleotides match TRBD1. This CDR3 is 16 amino acids long. V lost 3 bases and J lost 2; bases outside the gene matches: 9. Per germline, CDR1 DFQATT and CDR2 SNEGSKA (reference sequence). CDR3 sequence (DNA): TGCAGTGCTAGTGGGGGACAGGGGCGTTTACAAGAGACCCAGTACTTC. Its translation: CSASGGQGRLQETQYF.

The chain employs TRBV28 and TRBJ1-2; 8 positions agree with TRBD1. V lost 2 bases to trimming and J lost 1 base; unmatched junction nucleotides: 3. Germline CDR1 is MDHEN and CDR2 is SYDVKM. The CDR3 contains 15 residues. The CDR3 is CASSLEDRDNYGYTF. The CDR3 nucleotides are TGTGCCAGCAGTTTAGAGGACAGGGATAACTATGGCTACACCTTC.

This clonotype came up a few times. The rearrangement uses TRBV19 and TRBJ2-3; D not certain. This CDR3 is built from 11 residues. V gave up 3 bases and J gave up 9 bases, with 7 bases separating them. Germline loops: CDR1 LNHDA, CDR2 SQIVND (reference sequence). The CDR3 protein is CASSIKRTQYF. The CDR3 coding sequence is TGTGCCAGTAGTATTAAGAGAACGCAGTATTTT.

This clonotype was seen at least ten times. The V and J genes are TRBV27 and TRBJ1-1, with no clear D. The CDR3 is 13 amino acids. CDR1 and CDR2 (germline): MNHEY, SMNVEV (reference sequence). V was clipped by 10 bases and J by 2 bases, with 14 bases between them. CDR3 nucleotides: TGTGCCACCCAGGTAGACACTAACACTGAAGCTTTCTTT. It specifies CATQVDTNTEAFF.

The CDR3 loop reads CASSNPRGPTGANVLTF. CDR3 nucleotide sequence: TGTGCCAGTAGTAACCCCCGCGGCCCCACTGGGGCCAACGTCCTGACTTTC. The chain carries TRBV19 and TRBJ2-6; D uncertain. The ends were cut back, 4 bases at V and 2 bases at J, with 15 bases in the middle. This CDR3 region has 17 residues. The V gene's germline CDR1 is LNHDA and CDR2 SQIVND (reference sequence).

This clonotype came up many times. The CDR3 nucleotides read TGTGCCAGCAGTACACTTACAGACAGCCAAGAGACCCAGTACTTC. The encoded protein is CASSTLTDSQETQYF. The chain carries TRBV28 and TRBJ2-5; tentative D call: TRBD1 (5 bases). There are 15 residues in the CDR3. V was trimmed by 5 bases and J by 1 base, leaving 14 bases between them. Germline values: CDR1 MDHEN, CDR2 SYDVKM. The variable domain in full, completed from reference TRBV28 and TRBJ2-5, reads DVKVTQSSRYLVKRTGEKVFLECVQDMDHENMFWYRQDPGLGLRLIYFSYDVKMKEKGDIPEGYSVSREKKERFSLILESASTNQTSMYLCASSTLTDSQETQYFGPGTRLLVL.

The rearrangement uses TRBV11-2 and TRBJ2-2, with D unresolved. Trimming pared 5 bases from V and 2 bases from J, leaving 12 bases between. Germline V gives CDR1 SGHAT, CDR2 FQNNGV. CDR3 length: 15 residues. The CDR3 reads CASSKSIANTGELFF. The CDR3 DNA reads as TGTGCCAGCAGCAAGAGTATAGCCAACACCGGGGAGCTGTTTTTT.

V usage is TRBV19 and J usage is TRBJ2-1; D might be TRBD2 (5 bases). This CDR3 comprises 14 residues. From germline, CDR1 is LNHDA and CDR2 SQIVND (reference sequence). Between the trimmed V and J ends, which lost 4 bases and 6 bases, there was a span of 13 bases. CDR3 protein: CASSNGLQTNEQFF. The CDR3 DNA reads as TGTGCCAGTAGTAACGGACTTCAGACCAATGAGCAGTTCTTC.

This clonotype was detected many times. The chain is built from TRBV29-1 and TRBJ1-3; a weak D match, TRBD1 (6 bases). The CDR3 extends over 14 amino acids. V was clipped by 4 bases and J by 0 bases, with 10 bases between them. CDR1 is SQVTM and CDR2 is ANQGSEA in the germline V gene. Written as DNA, the CDR3 is TGCAGCGTTGGCGGGGACACCTCTGGAAACACCATATATTTT. Encoded protein: CSVGGDTSGNTIYF.

This clonotype was counted ten times or more. The rearrangement joins TRBV7-8 to TRBJ1-1, with 7 bases fitting TRBD1. CDR3 size: 13 residues. Germline V gene lookup returns CDR1 SGHVS and CDR2 FQNEAQ. V gave up 4 bases and J gave up 6 bases; unmatched junction bases: 5. CDR3: CASSSYRGSEAFF. In nucleotides, the CDR3 is TGTGCCAGCAGCTCCTACAGGGGATCTGAAGCTTTCTTT.

The table lists this clonotype with many counts. V gene TRBV2 combines with J gene TRBJ2-5; D is ambiguous. The V and J ends lost 1 base and 5 bases respectively, with 11 bases between them. The germline V gene has CDR1 SNHLY and CDR2 FYNNEI. There are 14 residues in the CDR3. The CDR3 sequence: CASSEGRSEETQYF. Here the CDR3 DNA reads TGTGCCAGCAGTGAAGGACGGTCAGAGGAGACCCAGTACTTC.